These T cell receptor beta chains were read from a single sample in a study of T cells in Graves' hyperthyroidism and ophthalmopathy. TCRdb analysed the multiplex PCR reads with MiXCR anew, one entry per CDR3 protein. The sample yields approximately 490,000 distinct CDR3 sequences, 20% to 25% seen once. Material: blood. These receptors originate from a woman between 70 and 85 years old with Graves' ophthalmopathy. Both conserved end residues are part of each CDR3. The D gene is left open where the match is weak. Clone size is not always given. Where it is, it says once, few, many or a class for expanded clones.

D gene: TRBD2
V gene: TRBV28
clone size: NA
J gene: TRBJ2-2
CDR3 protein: CASSLAGAVGELFF
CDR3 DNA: TGTGCCAGCAGTTTAGCGGGAGCGGTCGGGGAGCTGTTTTTT

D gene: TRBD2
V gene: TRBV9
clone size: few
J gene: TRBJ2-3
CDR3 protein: CASSSDSGRLADTQYF
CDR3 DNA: TGTGCCAGCAGCTCCGATAGCGGGAGGCTTGCAGATACGCAGTATTTT

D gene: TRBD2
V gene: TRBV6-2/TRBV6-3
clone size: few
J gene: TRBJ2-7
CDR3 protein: CASSYTPNRSPAGGYEQYF
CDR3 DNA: TGTGCCAGCAGTTACACTCCTAACAGAAGTCCGGCGGGAGGATACGAGCAGTACTTC

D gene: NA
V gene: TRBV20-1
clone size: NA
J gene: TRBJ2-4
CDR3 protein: CSGLAKNIQYF
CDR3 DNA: TGCAGTGGCCTAGCCAAAAACATTCAGTACTTC

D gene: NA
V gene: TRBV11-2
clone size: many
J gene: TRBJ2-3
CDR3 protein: CASSPLTPQYF
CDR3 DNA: TGTGCCAGCAGCCCCCTTACTCCGCAGTATTTT

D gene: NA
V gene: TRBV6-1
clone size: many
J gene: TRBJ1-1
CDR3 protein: CASSEAVGGVLGQNTEAFF
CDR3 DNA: TGTGCCAGCAGTGAAGCAGTCGGGGGAGTCCTCGGGCAGAACACTGAAGCTTTCTTT

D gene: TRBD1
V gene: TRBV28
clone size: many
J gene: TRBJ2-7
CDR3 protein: CASSLWDRVYEQYF
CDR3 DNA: TGTGCCAGCAGTTTATGGGACAGGGTCTACGAGCAGTACTTC

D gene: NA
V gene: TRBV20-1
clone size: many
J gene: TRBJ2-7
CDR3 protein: CSASGGPIYEQYF
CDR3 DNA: TGCAGTGCTAGCGGCGGTCCCATCTACGAGCAGTACTTC

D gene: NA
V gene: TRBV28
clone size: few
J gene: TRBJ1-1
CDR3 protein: CASSSTDSLGAFF
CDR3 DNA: TGTGCCAGCAGTTCAACGGACAGCCTGGGGGCTTTCTTT

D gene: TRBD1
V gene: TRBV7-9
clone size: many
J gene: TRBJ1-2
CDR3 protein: CASSFEGQGVDGYTF
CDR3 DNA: TGTGCCAGCAGCTTTGAGGGACAGGGGGTTGATGGCTACACCTTC

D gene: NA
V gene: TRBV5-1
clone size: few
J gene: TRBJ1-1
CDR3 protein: CASSTDGQQRAFF
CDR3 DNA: TGCGCCAGCAGCACGGATGGGCAACAGCGAGCTTTCTTT

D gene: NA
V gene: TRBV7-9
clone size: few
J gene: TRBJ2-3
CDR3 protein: CASSPNRAGSNTDTQYF
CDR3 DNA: TGTGCCAGCAGCCCTAACAGGGCAGGGTCAAACACAGATACGCAGTATTTT

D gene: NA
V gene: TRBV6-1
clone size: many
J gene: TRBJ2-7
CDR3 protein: CASSFRDRTYEQYF
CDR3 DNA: TGTGCCAGCAGTTTCCGGGACCGAACCTACGAGCAGTACTTC

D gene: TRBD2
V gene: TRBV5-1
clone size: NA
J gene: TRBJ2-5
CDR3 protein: CASSLTGLGLAGGLYF
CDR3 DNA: TGCGCCAGCAGCTTGACAGGATTGGGACTAGCGGGAGGCCTGTACTTC

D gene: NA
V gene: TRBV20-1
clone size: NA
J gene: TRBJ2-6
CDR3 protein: CSAQSGSSGANVLTF
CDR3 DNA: TGCAGTGCTCAGTCGGGCTCGTCTGGGGCCAACGTCCTGACTTTC

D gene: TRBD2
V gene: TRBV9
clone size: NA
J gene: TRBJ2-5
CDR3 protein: CASSTGLAGGPIEETQYF
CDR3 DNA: TGTGCCAGCAGCACCGGACTAGCGGGAGGGCCGATCGAAGAGACCCAGTACTTC

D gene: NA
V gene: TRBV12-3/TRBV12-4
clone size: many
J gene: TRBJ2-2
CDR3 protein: CASSLSGTTGELFF
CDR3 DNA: TGTGCCAGCAGTTTAAGCGGAACCACCGGGGAGCTGTTTTTT

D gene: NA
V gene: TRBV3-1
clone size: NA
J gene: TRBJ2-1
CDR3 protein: CASSPRGVHEQFF
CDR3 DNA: TGTGCCAGCTCACCACGGGGAGTTCATGAGCAGTTCTTC

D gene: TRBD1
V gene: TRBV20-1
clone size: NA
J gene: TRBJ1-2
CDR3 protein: CSANTGALYGYTF
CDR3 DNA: TGCAGTGCCAATACAGGGGCCCTCTATGGCTACACCTTC

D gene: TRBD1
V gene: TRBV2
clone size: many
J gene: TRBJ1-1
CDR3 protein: CASSEGTGAMGTEAFF
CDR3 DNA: TGTGCCAGCAGTGAAGGGACAGGGGCAATGGGCACTGAAGCTTTCTTT

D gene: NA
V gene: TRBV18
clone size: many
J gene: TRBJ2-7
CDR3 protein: CASSPGRVGEQYF
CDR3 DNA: TGTGCCAGCTCACCCGGGAGAGTTGGCGAGCAGTACTTC

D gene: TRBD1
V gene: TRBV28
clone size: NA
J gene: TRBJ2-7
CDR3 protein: CASSPRTGKEQYF
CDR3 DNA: TGTGCCAGCAGCCCCCGGACAGGGAAGGAACAGTACTTC

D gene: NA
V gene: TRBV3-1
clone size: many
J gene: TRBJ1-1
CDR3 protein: CASSTPRGTEAFF
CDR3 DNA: TGTGCCAGCAGTACGCCGAGGGGAACTGAAGCTTTCTTT

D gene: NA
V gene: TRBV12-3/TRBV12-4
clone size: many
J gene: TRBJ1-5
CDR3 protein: CASTLTGFDQPQHF
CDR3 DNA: TGTGCCAGCACCCTTACAGGGTTTGATCAGCCCCAGCATTTT

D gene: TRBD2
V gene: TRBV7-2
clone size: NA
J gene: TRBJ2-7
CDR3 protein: CASRGGGGAHSEQYF
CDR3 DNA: TGTGCCAGCAGGGGCGGGGGGGGGGCGCACTCCGAGCAGTACTTC

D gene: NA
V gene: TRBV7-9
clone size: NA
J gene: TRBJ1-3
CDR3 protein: CASSSRQGPGSSGNTIYF
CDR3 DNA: TGTGCCAGCAGCTCCCGGCAGGGCCCTGGTTCCTCTGGAAACACCATATATTTT

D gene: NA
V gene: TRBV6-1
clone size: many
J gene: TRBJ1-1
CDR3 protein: CASMITEAFF
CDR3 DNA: TGTGCCAGCATGATAACTGAAGCTTTCTTT

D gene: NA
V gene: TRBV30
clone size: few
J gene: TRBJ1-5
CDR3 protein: CAWSLAYPSNQPQHF
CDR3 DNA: TGTGCCTGGAGTTTGGCATACCCAAGCAATCAGCCCCAGCATTTT

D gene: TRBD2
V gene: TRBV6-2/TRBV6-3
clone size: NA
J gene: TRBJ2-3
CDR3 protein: CASSYSAGVGTQYF
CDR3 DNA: TGTGCCAGCAGTTACTCAGCGGGAGTAGGTACGCAGTATTTT

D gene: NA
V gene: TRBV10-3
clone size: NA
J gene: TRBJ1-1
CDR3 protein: CAISESQGSQAFF
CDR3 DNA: TGTGCCATCAGTGAGTCTCAGGGGTCCCAAGCTTTCTTT

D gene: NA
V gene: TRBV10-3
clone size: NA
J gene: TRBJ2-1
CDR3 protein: CAISGSSNEQFF
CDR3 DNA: TGTGCCATCAGTGGCAGTTCGAATGAGCAGTTCTTC

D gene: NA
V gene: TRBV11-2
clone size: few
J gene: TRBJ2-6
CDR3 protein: CASSLLRAGANVLTF
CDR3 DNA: TGTGCCAGCAGCTTATTAAGAGCTGGGGCCAACGTCCTGACTTTC

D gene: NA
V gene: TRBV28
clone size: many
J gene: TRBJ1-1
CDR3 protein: CASSRGVGKGLRNTEAFF
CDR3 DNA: TGTGCCAGCAGTAGGGGGGTCGGGAAAGGGCTGCGGAACACTGAAGCTTTCTTT

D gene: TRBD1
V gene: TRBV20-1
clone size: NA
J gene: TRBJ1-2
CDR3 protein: CSVPLDRSSTTNYGYTF
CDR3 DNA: TGCAGTGTTCCGTTGGACAGGTCCTCCACTACTAACTATGGCTACACCTTC

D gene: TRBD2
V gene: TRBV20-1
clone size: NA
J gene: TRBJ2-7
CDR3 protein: CSAREGGRGEDEQYF
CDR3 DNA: TGCAGTGCTAGAGAAGGCGGGAGAGGGGAAGACGAGCAGTACTTC

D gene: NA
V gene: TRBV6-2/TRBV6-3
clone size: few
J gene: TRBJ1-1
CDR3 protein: CASSYVAGRLNTEAFF
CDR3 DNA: TGTGCCAGCAGTTACGTAGCAGGGCGCTTGAACACTGAAGCTTTCTTT

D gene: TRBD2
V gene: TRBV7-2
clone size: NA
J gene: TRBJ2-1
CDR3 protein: CASSSDGLALGREQFF
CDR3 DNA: TGTGCCAGCAGCTCCGATGGACTAGCTCTCGGGCGGGAGCAGTTCTTC

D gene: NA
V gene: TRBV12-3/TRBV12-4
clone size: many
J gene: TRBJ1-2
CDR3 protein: CASGDGNYGYTF
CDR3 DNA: TGTGCCAGCGGTGACGGGAACTATGGCTACACCTTC

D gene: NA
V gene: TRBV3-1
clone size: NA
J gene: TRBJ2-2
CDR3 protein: CASSHRTRGELFF
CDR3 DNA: TGTGCCAGCAGCCATCGAACCAGGGGGGAGCTGTTTTTT

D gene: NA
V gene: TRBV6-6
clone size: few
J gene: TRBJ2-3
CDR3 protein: CASSYSLGTQYF
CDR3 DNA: TGTGCCAGCAGTTACTCTCTGGGTACGCAGTATTTT

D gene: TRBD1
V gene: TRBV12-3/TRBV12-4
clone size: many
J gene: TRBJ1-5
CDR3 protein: CASSIGQGNQPQHF
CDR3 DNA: TGTGCCAGCAGCATAGGACAGGGGAATCAGCCCCAGCATTTT

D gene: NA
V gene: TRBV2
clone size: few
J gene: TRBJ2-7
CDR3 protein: CASQEGGGNYEQYF
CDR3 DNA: TGTGCCAGCCAGGAGGGTGGGGGAAACTACGAGCAGTACTTC

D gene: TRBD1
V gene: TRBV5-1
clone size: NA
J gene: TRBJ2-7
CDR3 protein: CASSLAGTVAYEQYF
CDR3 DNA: TGCGCCAGCAGCTTGGCCGGGACAGTTGCCTACGAGCAGTACTTC

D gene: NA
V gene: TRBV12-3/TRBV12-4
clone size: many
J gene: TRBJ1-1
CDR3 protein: CASILHGNTEAFF
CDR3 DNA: TGTGCCAGCATCTTACACGGGAACACTGAAGCTTTCTTT

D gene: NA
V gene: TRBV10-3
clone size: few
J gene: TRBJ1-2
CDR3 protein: CAISESGRGPYGYTF
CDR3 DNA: TGTGCCATCAGTGAGTCTGGCAGGGGACCCTATGGCTACACCTTC

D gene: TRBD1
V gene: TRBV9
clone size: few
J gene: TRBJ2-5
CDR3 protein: CASSVATGTGEETQYF
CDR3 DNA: TGTGCCAGCAGCGTAGCTACGGGGACAGGGGAAGAGACCCAGTACTTC

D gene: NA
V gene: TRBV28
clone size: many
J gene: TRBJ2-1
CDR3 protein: CASSPGGRGNEQFF
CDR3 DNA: TGTGCCAGCAGTCCCGGAGGTAGGGGAAATGAGCAGTTCTTC

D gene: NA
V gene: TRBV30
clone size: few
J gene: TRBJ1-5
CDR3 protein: CAWNRGESQPQHF
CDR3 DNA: TGTGCCTGGAATCGGGGGGAGAGTCAGCCCCAGCATTTT

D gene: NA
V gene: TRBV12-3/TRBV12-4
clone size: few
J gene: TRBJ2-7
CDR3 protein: CASSLQFVEQYF
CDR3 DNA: TGTGCCAGCAGCTTACAGTTCGTCGAGCAGTACTTC

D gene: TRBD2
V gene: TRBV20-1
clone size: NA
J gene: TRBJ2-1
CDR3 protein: CSARDILAATYNEQFF
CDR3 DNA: TGCAGTGCTAGAGATATCCTAGCGGCCACCTACAATGAGCAGTTCTTC

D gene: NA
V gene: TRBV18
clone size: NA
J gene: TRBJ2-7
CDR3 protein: CASSRGTEIYEQYF
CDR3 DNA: TGTGCCAGCTCACGAGGGACGGAGATCTACGAGCAGTACTTC

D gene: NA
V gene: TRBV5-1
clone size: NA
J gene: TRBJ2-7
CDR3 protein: CASSPWGLGQGSYEQYF
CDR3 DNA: TGCGCCAGCAGCCCCTGGGGTTTGGGCCAGGGATCCTACGAGCAGTACTTC

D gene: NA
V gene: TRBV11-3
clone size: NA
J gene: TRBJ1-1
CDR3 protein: CASSLGGVGSEAFF
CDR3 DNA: TGTGCCAGCAGCTTAGGGGGGGTCGGTTCTGAAGCTTTCTTT

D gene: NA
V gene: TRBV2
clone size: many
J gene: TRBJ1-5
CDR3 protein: CASSRTESNQPQHF
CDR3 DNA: TGTGCCAGCAGTCGGACAGAGAGCAATCAGCCCCAGCATTTT

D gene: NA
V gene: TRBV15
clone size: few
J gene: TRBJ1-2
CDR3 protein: CATSRDRGLRYGYTF
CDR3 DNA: TGTGCCACCAGCAGAGATAGGGGCCTCCGGTATGGCTACACCTTC

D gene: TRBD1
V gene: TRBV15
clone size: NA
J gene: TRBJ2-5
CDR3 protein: CATSRTGVKETQYF
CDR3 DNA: TGTGCCACCAGCAGGACAGGGGTAAAAGAGACCCAGTACTTC

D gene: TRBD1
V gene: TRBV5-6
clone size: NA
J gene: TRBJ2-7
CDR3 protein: CASSSGDSRYEQYF
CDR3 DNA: TGTGCCAGCAGCTCCGGGGACAGCCGCTACGAGCAGTACTTC

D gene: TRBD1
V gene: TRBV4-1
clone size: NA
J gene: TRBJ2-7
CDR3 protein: CASSQADRGHEQYF
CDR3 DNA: TGCGCCAGCAGCCAAGCCGACAGGGGCCACGAGCAGTACTTC

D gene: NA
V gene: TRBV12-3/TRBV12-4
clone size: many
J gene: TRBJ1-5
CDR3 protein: CASRGAGRHQPQHF
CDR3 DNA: TGTGCCAGCAGGGGGGCAGGCAGGCATCAGCCCCAGCATTTT